One and the same sample provided the 25 T cell receptor beta chains below, sequenced in a study of T cells expressing NK-cell markers. After re-calling the 5' RACE reads, TCRdb lists one entry per CDR3 protein, DNA absent. The table lists 150,000 to 180,000 distinct CDR3 sequences. Sequencing used blood T cells: a sorted CD56 or NKG2C T cell subset, CD4+ or CD8+ T cells, or bulk PBMC T cells (not recorded which). These receptors were collected from a woman between 50 and 59 years old in good health.

The chain links TRBV6-5 to TRBJ2-2. This CDR3 has 14 amino acids. Germline V lookup: CDR1 MNHEY, CDR2 SVGAGI. CDR3 amino acids: CASSPQPNTGELFF.

The chain couples TRBV12-3 or TRBV12-4 to TRBJ2-7; TCRdb calls TRBD1, which cannot be checked without DNA. The CDR3 loop spans 14 amino acids. This chain's CDR3 is CASNLEGRVYEQYF.

This chain connects TRBV12-3 or TRBV12-4 to TRBJ1-2. The CDR3 runs 13 residues. The CDR3 loop reads CASSLAPAGGYTF.

The rearrangement joins TRBV11-1 to TRBJ2-7; TCRdb names TRBD1, which stays unverified in the absence of DNA. CDR1 is SGHAT and CDR2 is FQDESV in the germline V gene (reference sequence). The CDR3 totals 14 residues. The CDR3 sequence is CASGLGQGPYEQYF.

The gene calls are TRBV10-3 and TRBJ2-5; TCRdb names TRBD2, which stays unverified in the absence of DNA. The CDR3 has 13 amino acids. The V gene's germline CDR1 is ENHRY and CDR2 SYGVKD. CDR3 in amino acids: CATGAGAQETQYF.

The chain is built from TRBV5-6 and TRBJ2-7; TCRdb indicates TRBD1, and absent DNA this call remains unverified. The CDR3 totals 14 residues. The V gene's germline CDR1 is SGHDT and CDR2 YYEEEE. The CDR3 sequence is CASSFETGLWEQYF.

V usage is TRBV5-6 and J usage is TRBJ2-7; as DNA is missing, the TRBD1 call by TCRdb cannot be tested. Germline V CDR1 and CDR2: SGHDT, YYEEEE. The CDR3 covers 13 residues. The CDR3 loop reads CASSWSGGDEQYF.

The chain carries TRBV7-9 and TRBJ2-5; absent DNA, TCRdb's TRBD2 call cannot be checked. Per germline, CDR1 SEHNR and CDR2 FQNEAQ (reference sequence). The CDR3 runs to 16 residues. The CDR3 sequence is CASSRAGLGGDETQYF.

V usage is TRBV4-1 and J usage is TRBJ1-6; the D call from TCRdb, TRBD1, cannot be confirmed without DNA. The germline CDR1 and CDR2 sequences are MGHRA and YSYEKL. This CDR3 is built from 15 residues. CDR3 protein: CASSQGDRDGSPLHF.

J is TRBJ2-3 and V is TRBV6-6; TCRdb gives TRBD1 as the D gene, but with no DNA this cannot be confirmed. The CDR3 is made up of 15 amino acids. Looked up from germline, CDR1 is MNHNY and CDR2 is SVGAGI (reference sequence). The CDR3 region is CASMLAQGWTDTQYF.

This chain uses TRBV10-2 with TRBJ2-1; lacking DNA, the TRBD1 call made by TCRdb goes unchecked. This CDR3 has 16 residues. Germline CDR1 reads WSHSY; CDR2 reads SAAADI. CDR3 sequence reads: CASSGGRMGSYNEQFF.

This sequence joins TRBV20-1 and TRBJ2-3; TCRdb names TRBD2, which stays unverified in the absence of DNA. Germline CDR1 DFQATT, CDR2 SNEGSKA (reference sequence). The CDR3 runs 17 residues. CDR3: CSARGDERESVTDTQYF.

The chain employs TRBV29-1 and TRBJ1-5; without DNA, the TCRdb call of TRBD1 cannot be checked. The CDR3 contains 13 residues. Germline V gives CDR1 SQVTM, CDR2 ANQGSEA. The CDR3 region is CSVRGTQGGTQHF.

The chain joins TRBV5-5 to TRBJ2-1. The CDR3 spans 14 residues. Germline V gene lookup returns CDR1 SGHKS and CDR2 YYEKEE (reference sequence). The CDR3 spells CASSWTSGANEQFF.

The chain combines TRBV10-3 with TRBJ1-1. The CDR3 extends over 16 amino acids. Germline V gene lookup returns CDR1 ENHRY and CDR2 SYGVKD. Here the CDR3 reads CAISDSQRGGYTEAFF.

The V call is TRBV9, the J call TRBJ1-1. CDR1 is SGDLS and CDR2 is YYNGEE in the germline V gene. This CDR3 is built from 12 residues. The CDR3 spells CASSLMEDEAFF.

This rearrangement joins TRBV11-3 to TRBJ1-4; TCRdb's assignment of TRBD1 cannot be checked, as there is no DNA. This CDR3 has 15 amino acids. Germline lookup yields CDR1 SGHNT and CDR2 YENEEA. The CDR3: CASSLRGVTNEKLFF.

The chain recombines TRBV9 with TRBJ2-5; TCRdb proposes TRBD2, but this gene call is untestable without DNA. Germline V gives CDR1 SGDLS, CDR2 YYNGEE. CDR3 size: 14 residues. CDR3 amino acids: CASSVGSGRETQYF.

The chain employs TRBV10-3 and TRBJ2-3; TCRdb designates TRBD1, a call that cannot be tested without DNA. Germline V gene data show CDR1 as ENHRY and CDR2 as SYGVKD. This CDR3 spans 18 amino acids. CDR3 in amino acids: CAISELTWQGQGTDTQYF.

V gene TRBV9 combines with J gene TRBJ2-1; the D call of TRBD2 rests on TCRdb alone, since no DNA is present to check it. Germline lookup yields CDR1 SGDLS and CDR2 YYNGEE. This CDR3 contains 15 residues. CDR3: CASTLAGGPSDEQFF. Supplemented by reference TRBV9 and TRBJ2-1, the full variable domain reads DSGVTQTPKHLITATGQRVTLRCSPRSGDLSVYWYQQSLDQGLQFLIQYYNGEERAKGNILERFSAQQFPDLHSELNLSSLELGDSALYFCASTLAGGPSDEQFFGPGTRLTVL.

The V gene is TRBV6-1, the J gene TRBJ2-1; the D call from TCRdb, TRBD1, cannot be confirmed without DNA. This CDR3 contains 17 residues. The germline gives CDR1 MNHNS, CDR2 SASEGT. CDR3 loop: CASSEAPGEWGYNEQFF.

The chain combines TRBV9 with TRBJ2-3; with no DNA, the TCRdb D assignment of TRBD1 cannot be verified. Germline assignment: CDR1 SGDLS and CDR2 YYNGEE. The CDR3 totals 15 residues. CDR3 in amino acids: CASSPTGGSLDTQYF.

The V call is TRBV5-1, the J call TRBJ1-1. Per germline, CDR1 SGHRS and CDR2 YFSETQ. The CDR3 contains 15 residues. CDR3: CASSIRSGMNTEAFF.

The V gene is TRBV5-1, the J gene TRBJ2-5; TCRdb's assignment of TRBD2 cannot be checked, as there is no DNA. CDR1 SGHRS and CDR2 YFSETQ come from the germline V gene. This CDR3 has 15 residues. This CDR3 reads CASSLGLAHQETQYF.

This rearrangement joins TRBV20-1 to TRBJ2-1; without DNA, the TCRdb call of TRBD2 cannot be checked. Germline CDR1 is DFQATT and CDR2 is SNEGSKA (reference sequence). The length of the CDR3 is 13 residues. This CDR3 reads CSAWTSGFNEQFF.